A single sample gave rise to the 20 T cell receptor beta chains below, sequenced in a study of T cell clonotyping in hematopoietic cell transplantation. Measured with immunoSEQ multiplex PCR; TCRdb has only the in-frame clones, and not every one. The sample lists roughly 40,000 clones, 85% seen once, with approximately 3% in the top ten. The time point denotes: recipient sample about 28 days before transplant, after cytoreduction. The sequences come from peripheral blood mononuclear cells, collected before stem cell transplant. The receptors derive from a man aged 60-69 years with acute myeloid leukemia. Some clones in this sample may be carry-over from other donors' samples.

This CDR3 is CASSLAPYNEQFF. CDR3 nucleotide sequence: TGCGCCAGCAGCTTGGCCCCCTACAATGAGCAGTTCTTC. The chain is built from TRBV5-1 and TRBJ2-1; D is undetermined. The CDR3 is 13 residues long. With 0 bases removed from V and 2 bases from J, the gap between germline ends came to 3 bases. Germline V gene lookup returns CDR1 SGHRS and CDR2 YFSETQ.

The genes are TRBV28 and TRBJ2-7, with TRBD2 identical over 12 bases. Unmatched junction bases numbered 25, after V lost 4 bases and J lost 12 bases. Germline values: CDR1 MDHEN, CDR2 SYDVKM. CDR3 length: 19 residues. CDR3 in amino acids: CASSSNDGLAGSHFYGWYF. In DNA form, the CDR3 reads TGTGCCAGCAGTTCAAACGACGGACTAGCGGGGTCCCATTTTTACGGCTGGTACTTC. Drawing the rest from reference TRBV28 and TRBJ2-7, the complete variable domain is DVKVTQSSRYLVKRTGEKVFLECVQDMDHENMFWYRQDPGLGLRLIYFSYDVKMKEKGDIPEGYSVSREKKERFSLILESASTNQTSMYLCASSSNDGLAGSHFYGWYFGPGTRLTVT.

This clone came up a few times. This chain uses TRBV20-1 with TRBJ1-2; D not certain. The ends were cut back, 3 bases at V and 3 bases at J, with 5 bases in the middle. The CDR3 covers 11 residues. In germline, CDR1 is DFQATT, CDR2 SNEGSKA (reference sequence). The CDR3 DNA reads TGCAGTGCTAGTCCTCACTATGGCTACACCTTC. The encoded protein is CSASPHYGYTF.

This clone was seen just once. The genes are TRBV4-2 and TRBJ2-6; D is unresolved. Germline V gene data show CDR1 as LGHNA and CDR2 as YNFKEQ. There are 15 residues in the CDR3. The V gene lost 4 bases and the J gene lost 3 bases, with 10 bases spanning the gap. The CDR3 region has the DNA TGTGCCAGCAGCCCCATAATTTATGGGGCCAACGTCCTGACTTTC. Translating it yields CASSPIIYGANVLTF.

The chain links TRBV19 to TRBJ2-2; D ambiguous. Germline V CDR1 and CDR2: LNHDA, SQIVND (reference sequence). This CDR3 region has 11 residues. V was trimmed by 7 bases and J by 2 bases, leaving 2 bases between them. The CDR3 DNA reads as TGTGCCAGTATTAACACCGGGGAGCTGTTTTTT. It translates to CASINTGELFF.

The chain carries TRBV7-2 and TRBJ1-1; tentatively, D is TRBD1 (6 bases). The CDR3 has 15 amino acids. Germline V gene data show CDR1 as SGHTA and CDR2 as FQGNSA. The V end was cut by 5 bases, the J end by 5 bases, with 18 bases between. This chain's CDR3 is CASSQYRAGGTEAFF. The CDR3, as DNA: TGTGCCAGCAGCCAATACAGGGCCGGTGGGACTGAAGCTTTCTTT.

The chain combines TRBV9 with TRBJ2-3; no definite D call. V dropped 2 bases and J dropped 4 bases, with 11 bases sitting between them. The CDR3 is made up of 14 amino acids. Germline V lookup: CDR1 SGDLS, CDR2 YYNGEE. The CDR3 loop reads CASSVPAGADTQYF. CDR3 nucleotide sequence: TGTGCCAGCAGCGTCCCCGCAGGAGCAGATACGCAGTATTTT.

V gene TRBV5-8 combines with J gene TRBJ1-2; 10 bases agree with TRBD1. Germline V gene sequence: CDR1 SGHTS, CDR2 YDEGEE. This CDR3 spans 19 amino acids. Trimming at V came to 4 bases and at J to 5 bases, leaving 20 bases not matched to a gene. In DNA, the CDR3 is TGTGCCAGCAGCCTCACAAGACAGACAGGGGGCCCTACTTCATATGGCTACACCTTC. It codes for CASSLTRQTGGPTSYGYTF.

V gene TRBV30 combines with J gene TRBJ1-4; 7 bases are a match to TRBD1. The junction had 9 bases not matched to a gene; V was cut back by 1 base and J by 10 bases. Germline V CDR1 and CDR2: GTSNPN, SVGIG (reference sequence). This CDR3 is 14 amino acids long. CDR3 loop: CAWSGRGRRGKLFF. The CDR3, as DNA: TGTGCCTGGAGTGGTAGGGGGCGTCGTGGAAAACTGTTTTTT.

The J gene is TRBJ2-3, the V gene TRBV29-1, with D perhaps TRBD2 (6 bases). Germline V gives CDR1 SQVTM, CDR2 ANQGSEA. The CDR3 totals 13 residues. V gave up 6 bases and J gave up 6 bases, with 16 bases separating them. The CDR3 region is CSVRGPSRDTQYF. CDR3 in DNA: TGCAGCGTGCGGGGCCCCTCCCGTGATACGCAGTATTTT.

This clone was counted a single time. The DNA for the CDR3 is TGTGCCAGCAGCTTGGTAGGCGGGCAGGGGGTCGACACCGGGGAGCTGTTTTTT. It yields the protein CASSLVGGQGVDTGELFF. The chain links TRBV5-4 to TRBJ2-2; 7 bases map to TRBD1. J was trimmed by 3 bases and V by 0 bases; bases with no gene match: 11. CDR3 size: 18 residues. Germline V lookup: CDR1 SGHNT, CDR2 YYREEE (reference sequence).

CDR3 loop: CASARDTIYGYTF. CDR3 in DNA: TGTGCCAGCGCCCGGGACACCATCTATGGCTACACCTTC. The gene calls are TRBV11-2 and TRBJ1-2, with a possible D match to TRBD1 (6 bases). The CDR3 totals 13 residues. V was pared by 8 bases and J by 4 bases, with 14 bases between. The germline V gene encodes CDR1 SGHAT and CDR2 FQNNGV.

J is TRBJ2-3 and V is TRBV6-5; D tentatively fits TRBD1 or TRBD2 (5 bases each). Between the trimmed V and J ends, which lost 1 base and 4 bases, there was a span of 15 bases. CDR1 is MNHEY, CDR2 SVGAGI, per germline. The CDR3 runs 16 residues. The CDR3 sequence is CASSYFGTDLADTQYF. The CDR3 DNA reads TGTGCCAGCAGTTACTTTGGGACCGACTTGGCAGATACGCAGTATTTT.

The chain has TRBV6-1 and TRBJ2-7; 8 bases map to TRBD2. The trim removed 7 bases at V and 0 bases at J, leaving 8 bases unmatched. The germline gives CDR1 MNHNS, CDR2 SASEGT. The CDR3 length is 15 residues. For the CDR3, the DNA is TGTGCCAGCACCATACTAGCGGCAAGCTCCTACGAGCAGTACTTC. This encodes CASTILAASSYEQYF.

The chain combines TRBV9 with TRBJ2-2; TRBD1 matches 8 bases. This CDR3 spans 15 amino acids. CDR1 and CDR2 from the germline V gene are SGDLS and YYNGEE. After removal of 2 bases from V and 1 base from J, the junction contained 1 base not matched to a gene. CDR3 DNA: TGTGCCAGCAGCGTCGACAGGGGGAACACCGGGGAGCTGTTTTTT. It codes for CASSVDRGNTGELFF.

V is TRBV5-1 and J is TRBJ2-3; TRBD2 matches 8 bases. The V gene's germline CDR1 is SGHRS and CDR2 YFSETQ. V lost 5 bases and J lost 0; bases outside the gene matches: 11. The CDR3 loop spans 17 amino acids. Here the CDR3 DNA reads TGCGCCAGCAGACCGATATATAGCGGGACTAGCACAGATACGCAGTATTTT. Amino acids: CASRPIYSGTSTDTQYF.

Only a few counts were recorded for this clone. The same CDR3 also results from other DNA sequences found in this sample. The V gene is TRBV5-1, the J gene TRBJ1-1; TRBD1 might be the D (5 bases). Trimming pared 1 base from V and 2 bases from J, leaving 9 bases between. Looked up from germline, CDR1 is SGHRS and CDR2 is YFSETQ. The CDR3 totals 14 residues. For the CDR3, the DNA is TGCGCCAGCAGCTTGAGGCAGGGTAACACTGAAGCTTTCTTT. This gives the protein CASSLRQGNTEAFF.

The chain carries TRBV5-1 and TRBJ1-6; 8 nucleotides align to TRBD1. The CDR3 is 16 amino acids. Germline V gene lookup returns CDR1 SGHRS and CDR2 YFSETQ. Germline trimming cut 3 bases from V and 0 bases from J; bases unmatched to any gene: 2. The CDR3 DNA follows: TGCGCCAGCAGCTGGACAGGGCCCTCCTATAATTCACCCCTCCACTTT. Its translation is CASSWTGPSYNSPLHF.

This chain uses TRBV11-1 with TRBJ1-6; the match to TRBD1 covers 7 bases. Germline CDR1 SGHAT, CDR2 FQDESV (reference sequence). The CDR3 contains 15 residues. V trimming: 5 bases; J trimming: 9 bases; junction bases outside the gene matches: 10. The CDR3 sequence is CASSRTRDSFSPLHF. The CDR3 DNA is TGTGCCAGCAGCCGAACACGGGACAGTTTTTCACCCCTCCACTTT.

This clone came up once. This rearrangement joins TRBV7-2 to TRBJ1-2; no clear D gene. Looked up from germline, CDR1 is SGHTA and CDR2 is FQGNSA. The CDR3 runs 16 residues. Between the trimmed V and J ends, which lost 0 bases and 3 bases, there was a span of 14 bases. The CDR3 sequence is CASSLAFRTSDYGYTF. The CDR3 nucleotides read TGTGCCAGCAGCTTAGCCTTCAGGACCTCGGACTATGGCTACACCTTC.